This T cell receptor (beta chain) was captured by sequencing in a study of regulatory T cells in long-lasting Graves disease. Both iRepertoire HTBI primers and Arm-PCR of CDR3 regions were used to build the TCR beta libraries. TCRdb ran MiXCR on the multiplex PCR reads and lists one entry per CDR3 protein. The sample lists 300,000 to 400,000 distinct CDR3 sequences; 15% to 20% were seen once. Documented time point: newly diagnosed GD, antithyroid drugs for less than 3 months. RNA extracted from PBMCs served as the sequencing template. Sequencing used peripheral blood mononuclear cells (PBMCs), obtained at new diagnosis, from a patient treated with antithyroid drugs. This clonotype was sampled from a female donor with Graves disease.

Here the CDR3 reads CASSRNPGLGTETQYF. In DNA, the CDR3 is TGTGCCAGCAGCCGTAACCCGGGACTAGGTACAGAGACCCAGTACTTC. The chain links TRBV3-1 to TRBJ2-5; 8 bases agree with TRBD2. The CDR3 consists of 16 residues. Germline V gene lookup returns CDR1 LGHDT and CDR2 YNNKEL (reference sequence). The ends lost 4 bases at V and 4 bases at J; junction bases unmatched: 11.